Reported below is one TCR beta chain. The antigen is unknown. The sample is drawn from a study of cytomegalovirus exposure and HLA in healthy donors. Broader study findings: The listing of fewer than 200 TCR beta chains classed them as cytomegalovirus-associated. For most TCR sequences rarity was the rule, although some public TCRs occurred in many donors.

The method was immunoSEQ multiplex PCR; TCRdb's version includes in-frame clones alone and lacks a portion of them. Of 130,000 to 150,000 clones listed, 85% to 90% were seen once; the top ten hold around 3.4%. Germline CDR1 reads SGDLS; CDR2 reads YYNGEE. The junction had 8 bases not matched to a gene; V was cut back by 4 bases and J by 4 bases. This CDR3 comprises 15 residues. The TCR comes from a woman between 18 and 29 years old in good health and CMV-seropositive. The sequenced material came from PBMCs. The rearrangement links TRBV9 to TRBJ1-2; 9 nucleotides agree with TRBD1. The CDR3 DNA follows: TGTGCCAGCAGCCCTTCCGGACAGGGGCGCTATGGCTACACCTTC. This sequence encodes CASSPSGQGRYGYTF.